The clone carrying this T cell receptor (beta chain) showed up just a few times. Its cognate antigen is unknown. Here immunoSEQ multiplex PCR was the method, and the copy in TCRdb shows in-frame clones only, minus some. The table has around 2,300 clones, about 61% seen once. The sample originates from a study of PD-1 blockade in classical Hodgkin lymphoma. Whole-study context: Nivolumab 3 mg/kg was given intravenously every 2 weeks.

Brentuximab vedotin exposure varied among the patients, all of whom had relapsed after autologous stem cell transplantation. Best responses included complete response and partial response; otherwise, the best response was progressive disease. CDR1 is MDHEN and CDR2 is SYDVKM in the germline V gene. The CDR3 loop spans 15 amino acids. V lost 5 bases and J 2 bases, leaving 16 bases between the germline ends. Study-wide results and limits: Differences between repertoires have undefined causes, possibly disease activity or prior therapy. Complete responders had baseline diversity similar to newly diagnosed patients.

This chain links TRBV28 with TRBJ2-7; a weak D match, TRBD1 (7 bases). The sample in question was peripheral blood mononuclear cells (PBMCs), obtained at baseline. The origin of this receptor is a human donor with classical Hodgkin lymphoma. The CDR3 DNA is TGTGCCAGCAGTACCGGGGGACAGTTAGCCTACGAGCAGTACTTC. Translation gives CASSTGGQLAYEQYF.